Reported below is one TCR beta chain. This entry belongs to a study of blood T cell repertoires in COVID-19. Study in general: COVID-19 samples from acute and convalescent phases originated in the United States, Italy and Spain. T cells, B-cell-depleted T cells, or PBMCs provided the cDNA or gDNA that served as material.

In the authors' methods: For nucleated cells, counts were estimated from reference gene primer amplification. Sequenced by immunoSEQ multiplex PCR; TCRdb stores in-frame clones only, minus some. V and J calls and clone size are those listed in that table; D and trimming were worked out from the DNA. The sample has 150,000 to 180,000 clones; around 90% are singletons. From germline, CDR1 is MDHEN and CDR2 SYDVKM. This CDR3 has 13 residues. Trimming left V 6 bases short and J 4 bases short, with 10 bases between. The TCR originated in a man between 45 and 60 years old with acute or convalescent COVID-19. The chain combines TRBV28 with TRBJ1-5, with a weak D call TRBD1 (6 bases). Sample: peripheral blood. CDR3 loop: CASRAGTNQPQHF. For the CDR3, the DNA is TGTGCCAGCAGGGCCGGGACAAATCAGCCCCAGCATTTT.